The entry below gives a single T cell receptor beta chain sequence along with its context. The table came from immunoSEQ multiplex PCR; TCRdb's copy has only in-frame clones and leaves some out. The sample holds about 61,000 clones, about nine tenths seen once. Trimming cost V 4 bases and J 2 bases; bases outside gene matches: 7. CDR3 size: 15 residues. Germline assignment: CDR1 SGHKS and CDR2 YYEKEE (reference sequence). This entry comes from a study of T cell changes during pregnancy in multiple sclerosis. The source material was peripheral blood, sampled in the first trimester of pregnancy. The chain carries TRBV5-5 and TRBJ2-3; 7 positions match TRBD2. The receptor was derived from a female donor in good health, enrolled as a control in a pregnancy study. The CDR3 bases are TGTGCCAGCAGCCTTGGCGGGGGAACCACAGATACGCAGTATTTT. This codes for CASSLGGGTTDTQYF.